The 32 T cell receptor beta chains presented below share a single source sample, sequenced in a study of siplizumab effects on memory and regulatory T cells. The protocol was immunoSEQ multiplex PCR, while the TCRdb copy is restricted to in-frame clones and leaves out a portion. Here the sample spans some 63,000 clones, about 96% being singletons. The specimen sequenced was naive CD8+ T cells sorted from blood. The receptors originated from a human donor in good health.

This chain links TRBV13 with TRBJ2-2, with 9 bases that match TRBD2. The CDR3 sequence is 16 residues long. Germline CDR1 is PRHDT and CDR2 is FYEKMQ (reference sequence). V lost 4 bases to trimming and J lost 4 bases; unmatched junction nucleotides: 7. This CDR3 reads CASSSQRGVVTGELFF. In nucleotides, the CDR3 is TGTGCCAGCAGCTCCCAGCGGGGGGTTGTCACCGGGGAGCTGTTTTTT.

J is TRBJ2-7 and V is TRBV5-4; D tentatively fits TRBD1 or TRBD2 (5 bases each). V gave up 2 bases and J gave up 2 bases, with 8 bases separating them. The CDR3 totals 13 residues. Germline-derived CDR1 and CDR2 are SGHNT and YYREEE (reference sequence). The DNA for the CDR3 is TGTGCCAGCAGCTTCGGGACCACCTACGAGCAGTACTTC. Its protein product is CASSFGTTYEQYF.

This chain's CDR3 is CASSRKLVVLNTGELFF. CDR3 DNA sequence: TGTGCCAGCAGCCGAAAACTAGTGGTACTGAACACCGGGGAGCTGTTTTTT. The gene calls are TRBV5-6 and TRBJ2-2; maybe TRBD2 (5 bases). V was clipped by 4 bases and J by 1 base, with 17 bases between them. CDR1 and CDR2 (germline): SGHDT, YYEEEE. The CDR3 is 17 residues long.

The chain combines TRBV15 with TRBJ2-3, with TRBD2 matching over 11 bases. The germline V gene has CDR1 LNHNV and CDR2 YYDKDF (reference sequence). CDR3 length: 16 amino acids. Trimming cost V 3 bases and J 5 bases; bases outside gene matches: 7. CDR3 bases: TGTGCCACCAGCAGGCCGACTAGCGGGGCCCTAGATACGCAGTATTTT. It codes for CATSRPTSGALDTQYF. Full variable domain (outside the CDR3, taken from reference TRBV15 and TRBJ2-3): DAMVIQNPRYQVTQFGKPVTLSCSQTLNHNVMYWYQQKSSQAPKLLFHYYDKDFNNEADTPDNFQSRRPNTSFCFLDIRSPGLGDTAMYLCATSRPTSGALDTQYFGPGTRLTVL.

The chain has TRBV4-3 and TRBJ2-5, with D perhaps matching TRBD2 (7 bases). V lost 4 bases and J 4 bases, leaving 13 bases between the germline ends. Germline CDR1 reads LGHNA; CDR2 reads YSLEER. The CDR3 length is 14 residues. DNA of the CDR3: TGCGCCAGCAGCCCGGGGGGCAGGGCAGAGACCCAGTACTTC. It codes for CASSPGGRAETQYF.

The chain uses TRBV13 and TRBJ2-5; TRBD2 agrees at 7 bases. J lost 0 bases, V lost 4 bases, and 2 bases had no gene match. This CDR3 has 14 residues. Germline CDR1 reads PRHDT; CDR2 reads FYEKMQ (reference sequence). The DNA of the CDR3 is TGTGCCAGCAGCTCCGGGGGGTACCAAGAGACCCAGTACTTC. Translated: CASSSGGYQETQYF. The entire variable domain, with the rest obtained from reference TRBV13 and TRBJ2-5, is as follows: AAGVIQSPRHLIKEKRETATLKCYPIPRHDTVYWYQQGPGQDPQFLISFYEKMQSDKGSIPDRFSAQQFSDYHSELNMSSLELGDSALYFCASSSGGYQETQYFGPGTRLLVL.

The gene calls are TRBV6-5 and TRBJ2-1, with 7 bases identical to TRBD2. The CDR3 contains 16 residues. Per the germline V gene, CDR1 is MNHEY and CDR2 is SVGAGI. V shed 2 bases, J shed 8 bases, and the junction held 12 bases outside the gene matches. CDR3 DNA sequence: TGTGCCAGCAGTTACCGCACATTACTAGGGAGGGATGAGCAGTTCTTC. Its translation is CASSYRTLLGRDEQFF.

The gene calls are TRBV9 and TRBJ2-2; the D call may be TRBD1 or TRBD2 (8 bases each). V lost 0 bases and J 5 bases, leaving 29 bases between the germline ends. From germline, CDR1 is SGDLS and CDR2 YYNGEE. CDR3 length: 21 residues. This CDR3 is CASSVVGGQGTSGGGTGELFF. As DNA, the CDR3 is TGTGCCAGCAGCGTAGTGGGTGGACAGGGAACAAGCGGGGGAGGAACCGGGGAGCTGTTTTTT.

The rearrangement joins TRBV4-2 to TRBJ2-5, with D unresolved. CDR3 length equals 14 residues. Trimming cost V 2 bases and J 5 bases, with 12 bases left between them. Germline loops: CDR1 LGHNA, CDR2 YNFKEQ. The CDR3 loop is CASSQIGRGETQYF. DNA of the CDR3: TGTGCCAGCAGCCAAATCGGACGAGGCGAGACCCAGTACTTC.

This clone has more than one count but fewer than ten. This chain links TRBV11-2 with TRBJ2-7; perhaps D is TRBD1 or TRBD2 (5 bases each). Germline V CDR1 and CDR2: SGHAT, FQNNGV. V lost 1 base to trimming and J lost 5 bases, with 21 bases between them. The CDR3 has 17 residues. The CDR3 DNA reads TGTGCCAGCAGCTTAGCCAGGGACCTTCAGCCGATCCACGAGCAGTACTTC. Protein product: CASSLARDLQPIHEQYF.

This chain uses TRBV30 with TRBJ1-3; D remains ambiguous. Trimming took off 2 bases at V and 4 bases at J, with 3 bases between the two ends. Germline V lookup: CDR1 GTSNPN, CDR2 SVGIG (reference sequence). The CDR3 is made up of 11 amino acids. CDR3: CAWSSGNTIYF. The CDR3, as DNA: TGTGCCTGGAGTTCCGGAAACACCATATATTTT. The variable domain in full, completed from reference TRBV30 and TRBJ1-3, reads SQTIHQWPATLVQPVGSPLSLECTVEGTSNPNLYWYRQAAGRGLQLLFYSVGIGQISSEVPQNLSASRPQDRQFILSSKKLLLSDSGFYLCAWSSGNTIYFGEGSWLTVV.

The CDR3 here is CASIPQGLAGGGPQFF. CDR3 sequence (DNA): TGTGCCAGCATCCCACAAGGCCTAGCGGGGGGGGGACCGCAGTTCTTC. The chain carries TRBV27 and TRBJ2-1; 12 bases fit TRBD2. The germline V gene has CDR1 MNHEY and CDR2 SMNVEV (reference sequence). The CDR3 loop spans 16 amino acids. With 7 bases clipped from V and 12 bases from J, the junction kept 16 bases outside the gene matches.

The chain's CDR3 is CASSSDGLAEYSPLHF. In DNA form, the CDR3 reads TGTGCCAGCAGCTCGGACGGGCTGGCCGAATATTCACCCCTCCACTTT. V usage is TRBV5-4 and J usage is TRBJ1-6; no firm D call. CDR3 length: 16 amino acids. Germline-derived CDR1 and CDR2 are SGHNT and YYREEE (reference sequence). V was shortened by 3 bases and J by 8 bases, with 18 bases between the two germline ends.

The V call is TRBV9, the J call TRBJ2-1, with TRBD2 identical over 12 bases. CDR3 size: 18 residues. In germline, CDR1 is SGDLS, CDR2 YYNGEE. With 3 bases clipped from V and 9 bases from J, the junction kept 16 bases outside the gene matches. CDR3 nucleotide sequence: TGTGCCAGCAGCGCCCGTTTACTAGCGGGGGGTAACGGAAGTGAGCAGTTCTTC. This encodes CASSARLLAGGNGSEQFF.

The chain carries TRBV9 and TRBJ1-5; D is unclear. The V gene's germline CDR1 is SGDLS and CDR2 YYNGEE. V was cut by 4 bases and J by 4 bases, with 12 bases left in between. CDR3 length: 14 amino acids. DNA for the CDR3: TGTGCCAGCAGCCTGGGCGGCGGGAATCAGCCCCAGCATTTT. Amino acid sequence: CASSLGGGNQPQHF.

The chain links TRBV4-1 to TRBJ1-1; 7 bases are a match to TRBD1. From germline, CDR1 is MGHRA and CDR2 YSYEKL. V shed 4 bases and J 5 bases; nucleotides not matched to a gene: 7. The CDR3 covers 14 residues. The CDR3, as DNA: TGCGCCAGCAGCCTCTCTACAGGGGTGACTGAAGCTTTCTTT. This gives the protein CASSLSTGVTEAFF.

V is TRBV6-5 and J is TRBJ2-1; weak D call: TRBD2 (6 bases). Germline values: CDR1 MNHEY, CDR2 SVGAGI. The V end was cut by 10 bases, the J end by 6 bases, with 13 bases between. The CDR3 totals 12 residues. CDR3 nucleotide sequence: TGTGCCACCTTAGGGACTTTCAATGAGCAGTTCTTC. This codes for CATLGTFNEQFF.

The genes are TRBV15 and TRBJ1-1; 7 bases are shared with TRBD1. CDR3 size: 17 residues. Germline loops: CDR1 LNHNV, CDR2 YYDKDF (reference sequence). The V and J ends lost 3 bases and 11 bases, in that order; junction bases with no gene match: 21. The CDR3 loop reads CATSSDRAVQGGHEAFF. The CDR3 DNA follows: TGTGCCACCAGCAGCGACAGGGCCGTCCAGGGAGGCCATGAGGCTTTCTTT.

This clone was seen a single time. J is TRBJ2-7 and V is TRBV7-3, with TRBD1 matching 9 bases. The CDR3 is made up of 15 amino acids. Unmatched junction bases numbered 12, after V lost 6 bases and J lost 6 bases. Germline V lookup: CDR1 SGHTA, CDR2 FQGTGA. This CDR3 is CASSLVGTGFSEQYF. For the CDR3, the DNA is TGTGCCAGCAGTTTAGTAGGGACAGGGTTTTCCGAGCAGTACTTC.

The genes are TRBV27 and TRBJ2-7, with 8 nucleotides matching TRBD1. This CDR3 comprises 12 residues. Trimming at V came to 8 bases and at J to 3 bases, leaving 3 bases not matched to a gene. Germline V lookup: CDR1 MNHEY, CDR2 SMNVEV (reference sequence). The CDR3 here is CASSTGGYEQYF. CDR3 nucleotides: TGTGCCAGCTCTACAGGGGGCTACGAGCAGTACTTC.

V is TRBV7-9 and J is TRBJ2-3; the D is unclear. CDR1 and CDR2 (germline): SEHNR, FQNEAQ (reference sequence). The CDR3 covers 11 residues. Deletions cut 3 bases from V and 6 bases from J, with 4 bases between. The CDR3 sequence: CASSFGDTQYF. CDR3 nucleotides: TGTGCCAGCAGCTTTGGGGATACGCAGTATTTT.

Only a few counts were recorded for this clone. This sequence joins TRBV6-1 and TRBJ1-6; D may be TRBD1 (6 bases). Germline V gives CDR1 MNHNS, CDR2 SASEGT. The CDR3 spans 15 residues. Trimming pared 0 bases from V and 10 bases from J, leaving 13 bases between. The CDR3 here is CASSEATGSWSPLHF. Here the CDR3 DNA reads TGTGCCAGCAGTGAAGCCACAGGGTCTTGGTCACCCCTCCACTTT.

The genes are TRBV28 and TRBJ2-7, with D uncertain. V shed 2 bases and J shed 0 bases, with 11 bases lying between them. This CDR3 spans 15 amino acids. Germline assignment: CDR1 MDHEN and CDR2 SYDVKM. The CDR3 loop reads CASSLTPVSSYEQYF. CDR3 DNA: TGTGCCAGCAGTTTAACCCCGGTTAGCTCCTACGAGCAGTACTTC.

The chain is built from TRBV2 and TRBJ2-7, with 7 bases that match TRBD1. This CDR3 region has 11 residues. The junction had 4 bases not matched to a gene; V was cut back by 8 bases and J by 6 bases. The germline V gene has CDR1 SNHLY and CDR2 FYNNEI. CDR3 loop: CASETGIEQYF. CDR3 DNA: TGTGCCAGCGAGACAGGGATCGAGCAGTACTTC.

The J gene is TRBJ1-2, the V gene TRBV5-7; 7 bases agree with TRBD1. TRBV5-7 is annotated as an ORF whose role is uncertain. CDR3 length: 14 amino acids. The V and J ends lost 0 bases and 7 bases, in that order; junction bases with no gene match: 6. CDR3 sequence: CASSLVGTDSGYTF. DNA for the CDR3: TGTGCCAGCAGCTTGGTGGGGACAGATTCTGGCTACACCTTC.

The CDR3 bases are TGTGCCAGCAGTTACGTGGGGAGCGGGGGCTACACCTTC. It encodes CASSYVGSGGYTF. The V call is TRBV6-5, the J call TRBJ1-2, with no clear D. This CDR3 has 13 residues. V dropped 2 bases and J dropped 8 bases, with 12 bases sitting between them. Germline V gene lookup returns CDR1 MNHEY and CDR2 SVGAGI.

The chain employs TRBV9 and TRBJ2-1, with 8 positions matching TRBD2. The germline V gene has CDR1 SGDLS and CDR2 YYNGEE. The V segment lost 6 bases and the J segment 8 bases; nucleotides outside the gene matches: 4. The CDR3 covers 12 residues. CDR3 in DNA: TGTGCCAGCACCCGGGGGGGGGATGAGCAGTTCTTC. This sequence encodes CASTRGGDEQFF.

The table lists this clone with a count of one. The CDR3 DNA reads as TGTGCCAGCAGGGGAGGCACTGGACAACTCCTTGACAATGAGCAGTTCTTC. Translated, it gives CASRGGTGQLLDNEQFF. This chain uses TRBV2 with TRBJ2-1, with a tentative D call TRBD2 (6 bases). CDR3 length equals 17 residues. CDR1 SNHLY and CDR2 FYNNEI come from the germline V gene. V was pared by 6 bases and J by 5 bases, with 23 bases between.

V is TRBV4-1 and J is TRBJ2-1; D gene unclear. Trimming stripped 4 bases from V and 10 bases from J, with 14 bases between. This CDR3 spans 13 amino acids. Per germline, CDR1 MGHRA and CDR2 YSYEKL. In nucleotides, the CDR3 is TGCGCCAGCAGCCTCGGCAGTGCGGTAGAGCAGTTCTTC. It translates to CASSLGSAVEQFF.

This clone has a single count. The chain uses TRBV7-9 and TRBJ2-4, with D possibly matching TRBD1 (7 bases). CDR3 length: 14 residues. Trimming cost V 1 base and J 9 bases, with 13 bases left between them. Germline CDR1 reads SEHNR; CDR2 reads FQNEAQ (reference sequence). CDR3 in DNA: TGTGCCAGCAGCTTAGGCAGGGGGGATAGCATTCAGTACTTC. This sequence encodes CASSLGRGDSIQYF.

This chain joins TRBV19 and TRBJ2-1; no clear D. V was clipped by 10 bases and J by 1 base, with 11 bases between them. The CDR3 is 13 residues long. The germline V gene encodes CDR1 LNHDA and CDR2 SQIVND (reference sequence). The CDR3 spells CATRARSYNEQFF. CDR3 in DNA: TGTGCCACCCGGGCGCGATCCTACAATGAGCAGTTCTTC.

The chain links TRBV27 to TRBJ1-1, with TRBD1 as a possible D gene (5 bases). Germline assignment: CDR1 MNHEY and CDR2 SMNVEV (reference sequence). This CDR3 is built from 17 residues. V shed 2 bases and J shed 0 bases, with 16 bases lying between them. CDR3 amino acids: CASSLGLGDPLNTEAFF. CDR3 in DNA: TGTGCCAGCAGTTTAGGGTTGGGGGACCCCCTGAACACTGAAGCTTTCTTT.